Listed below are T cell receptor beta chains from one sample, sequenced in a study of T-cell memory formation after mild COVID-19. One entry per CDR3 protein results from TCRdb running MiXCR on the 5' RACE reads. The sample yields roughly 340,000 distinct CDR3 sequences, under 25% seen once. Material for sequencing was PBMCs or a T cell subset sorted from them (not recorded which). The receptors derive from a young man who had mild COVID-19 (a few samples of this study predate the infection). Cell type and time point are not known. Each CDR3 is given with its conserved first and last residue. D genes are given only for firm matches. The size entry is marked missing in some rows and otherwise reads once, few, many or a size class.

clone size	D gene	V gene	J gene	CDR3 length	CDR3 DNA	CDR3 protein
-	-	TRBV4-2	TRBJ1-1	14	TGTGCCAGCAGCCGACGCCGCGGGAACACTGAAGCTTTCTTT	CASSRRRGNTEAFF
few	-	TRBV6-5	TRBJ1-5	15	TGTGCCAGCAGTTACGTGGCGGGGAAAAATCAGCCCCAGCATTTT	CASSYVAGKNQPQHF
-	-	TRBV12-3/TRBV12-4	TRBJ2-7	13	TGTGCCAGCCGTGGTGACCACTCCTACGAGCAGTACTTC	CASRGDHSYEQYF
many	TRBD1	TRBV15	TRBJ1-1	15	TGTGCCACCAGTCGGGGGGGGACAGGGAACACTGAAGCTTTCTTT	CATSRGGTGNTEAFF
-	-	TRBV7-8	TRBJ1-3	16	TGTGCCAGCAGCAGGTCGGCAGGGGTAAATGGAAACACCATATATTTT	CASSRSAGVNGNTIYF
-	-	TRBV29-1	TRBJ1-5	13	TGCAGCGTTGTGGTCAGGTCAGATCAGCCCCAGCATTTT	CSVVVRSDQPQHF
-	-	TRBV19	TRBJ2-1	14	TGTGCCAGTAGTATGTTCGGGGGCCATTATGAGCAGTTCTTC	CASSMFGGHYEQFF
-	TRBD1	TRBV7-2	TRBJ2-7	12	TGTGCCAGCAGGCGACAGGGTGGCGAGCAGTACTTC	CASRRQGGEQYF
-	-	TRBV3-1	TRBJ2-5	15	TGTGCCAGCCATCATGTGCCGGGCCCTGCGGAGACCCAGTACTTC	CASHHVPGPAETQYF
-	-	TRBV7-8	TRBJ2-7	14	TGTGCCAGCAGCTCCCAGGGGATCTCCTACGAGCAGTACTTC	CASSSQGISYEQYF
-	TRBD1	TRBV27	TRBJ1-4	15	TGTCCCAGCAGTTTCGACGGGACAGGGCGAGGAAAACTGTTTTTT	CPSSFDGTGRGKLFF
-	-	TRBV20-1	TRBJ1-5	16	TGCAGTGCTGGAACCGGACAGAGTTATAGCAATCAGCCCCAGCATTTT	CSAGTGQSYSNQPQHF
few	-	TRBV4-1	TRBJ1-1	13	TGCGCCAGCAGCCGAGAAGGGGGCACTGAAGCTTTCTTT	CASSREGGTEAFF
few	-	TRBV7-2	TRBJ2-4	13	TGTGCCAGCAGCCACGACTCGTATGGGATTCAGTACTTC	CASSHDSYGIQYF
once	TRBD2	TRBV6-1	TRBJ2-3	16	TGTGCCAGCAGTGAAGTTATAGCGGGGATGACAGATACGCAGTATTTT	CASSEVIAGMTDTQYF
many	-	TRBV7-2	TRBJ2-2	14	TGTGCCAGCAGCTTAGACCCGAACACCGGGGAGCTGTTTTTT	CASSLDPNTGELFF
-	TRBD2	TRBV20-1	TRBJ2-3	15	TGCAGTCTAACGCGGACTAGCGGTCCCACAGATACGCAGTATTTT	CSLTRTSGPTDTQYF
few	-	TRBV6-5	TRBJ2-3	12	TGTGCCAGCACTGGCACCACAGATACGCAGTATTTT	CASTGTTDTQYF
-	TRBD2	TRBV7-2	TRBJ2-5	16	TGTGCCAGCAGCTTAGCGCAGCTAGCGGGGGTGGAGACCCAGTACTTC	CASSLAQLAGVETQYF
once	TRBD1	TRBV6-6	TRBJ1-2	15	TGTGCCAGCAGCGTTCACCGGGACAGGGAAGATGGCTACACCTTC	CASSVHRDREDGYTF
-	-	TRBV6-5	TRBJ1-1	13	TGTGCCAGCAGCTGGACGATAGCTGGGGAAGCTTTCTTT	CASSWTIAGEAFF
many	-	TRBV29-1	TRBJ1-1	14	TGCAGCGTTGATGGCCTGGGGCCTGGGACTGAAGCTTTCTTT	CSVDGLGPGTEAFF
many	-	TRBV7-2	TRBJ1-2	13	TGTGCCAGCAGCTTAGGATGGACCTATGGCTACACCTTC	CASSLGWTYGYTF
few	-	TRBV7-2	TRBJ1-2	17	TGTGCCAGCAGCTTACCGGGCGGGGGGGCGTACCACTATGGCTACACCTTC	CASSLPGGGAYHYGYTF
once	-	TRBV6-6	TRBJ1-2	14	TGTGCCAGCCACCCCGGACAAAAACCAAATGGCTACACCTTC	CASHPGQKPNGYTF
-	-	TRBV6-4	TRBJ2-3	13	TGTGCCAGCAGTGGGGACGCAACAGATACGCAGTATTTT	CASSGDATDTQYF
few	-	TRBV30	TRBJ1-4	12	TGTGCCGTGGGGGGCACTAATGAAAAACTGTTTTTT	CAVGGTNEKLFF
few	TRBD1	TRBV25-1	TRBJ2-3	15	TGTGCCAGCAGTCCCGGGACAGGGACGAGCGGTACGCAGTATTTT	CASSPGTGTSGTQYF
once	-	TRBV7-3	TRBJ2-3	14	TGTGCCAGCAGCTTAAAAAGCCCTAGTAATACGCAGTATTTT	CASSLKSPSNTQYF
few	-	TRBV7-3	TRBJ1-1	13	TGTGCCAGCAGCTTAACAGGCATTACTGAAGCTTTCTTT	CASSLTGITEAFF
-	-	TRBV7-2	TRBJ2-2	12	TGTGCCAGCAGCTTAGGGATCGGGGAGCTGTTTTTT	CASSLGIGELFF
-	-	TRBV20-1	TRBJ2-6	14	TGCAGTGCTCGACCAGGGGCAGGGGCCAACGTCCTGACTTTC	CSARPGAGANVLTF
-	-	TRBV12-3/TRBV12-4	TRBJ2-2	12	TGTGCCAGCAGCCGCCGCTCCCGGGAGCTGTTTTTT	CASSRRSRELFF
-	-	TRBV7-9	TRBJ2-7	14	TGTGCCAGCAGCCCGGACAGCCATTCCTACGAGCAGTACTTC	CASSPDSHSYEQYF
-	TRBD1	TRBV5-4	TRBJ2-3	15	TGTGCCAGCAGACTTCGGGACAGGGCCACGGATACGCAGTATTTT	CASRLRDRATDTQYF
few	TRBD1	TRBV7-2	TRBJ1-3	14	TGTGCCAGCGAAGACAGGGTAGCGGGAAACACCATATATTTT	CASEDRVAGNTIYF
many	-	TRBV4-2	TRBJ1-2	14	TGTGCCAGCAGCCAATCGACGGGGATCTATGGCTACACCTTC	CASSQSTGIYGYTF
few	TRBD1	TRBV28	TRBJ2-5	15	TGTGCCAGCAGTTTATTAAGGGACAGGCAAGAGACCCAGTACTTC	CASSLLRDRQETQYF
-	TRBD1	TRBV12-3/TRBV12-4	TRBJ1-5	13	TGTGCCAGCACAGGGGGACCCAATCAGCCCCAGCATTTT	CASTGGPNQPQHF
few	-	TRBV5-1	TRBJ2-5	15	TGCGCCAGCAGCTTGTTCCCTGGCGGGCAAGAGACCCAGTACTTC	CASSLFPGGQETQYF
-	TRBD2	TRBV10-3	TRBJ2-1	14	TGTGCCATCAGTGACCGACTAGCGCGGAATGAGCAGTTCTTC	CAISDRLARNEQFF
few	-	TRBV6-5	TRBJ1-2	14	TGTGCCAGCAGACGTGGGGGCGAAGGGTATGGCTACACCTTC	CASRRGGEGYGYTF
-	TRBD2	TRBV11-2	TRBJ2-3	17	TGTGCCAGCAGCTTAGACGGACTAGCGGGGGCCCCAGATACGCAGTATTTT	CASSLDGLAGAPDTQYF
few	-	TRBV4-1	TRBJ1-1	14	TGCGCCAGCAGCCAAGTTGCTGTGAACACTGAAGCTTTCTTT	CASSQVAVNTEAFF
-	-	TRBV4-1	TRBJ1-1	15	TGCGCCAGCAGCCCACGCCGGGGGTCGAACACTGAAGCTTTCTTT	CASSPRRGSNTEAFF
few	-	TRBV7-9	TRBJ1-2	14	TGTGCCAGCAGCTTTTCGGCAGCCGGCTATGGCTACACCTTC	CASSFSAAGYGYTF
few	-	TRBV5-1	TRBJ2-5	16	TGCGCCAGCAGCCTGGACGGAAGACCCTACCAAGAGACCCAGTACTTC	CASSLDGRPYQETQYF
few	-	TRBV18	TRBJ2-3	13	TGTGCCAGCTCAGTTGCCAGCACAGATACGCAGTATTTT	CASSVASTDTQYF
-	TRBD1	TRBV7-9	TRBJ1-2	13	TGTGCCAGCAGCCGTGCAGGGGGCGATGGCTACACCTTC	CASSRAGGDGYTF
-	-	TRBV7-2	TRBJ1-1	12	TGTGCCAGCAGCTCTACAGGGAATGAAGCTTTCTTT	CASSSTGNEAFF
few	-	TRBV16	TRBJ2-7	16	TGTGCCAGCAGCCAACAGAGATCCTCCCTTCGGGACGAGCAGTACTTC	CASSQQRSSLRDEQYF
-	-	TRBV3-1	TRBJ1-5	14	TGTGCCAGCAGCCAAGTTTCGTCCGCTCAGCCCCAGCATTTT	CASSQVSSAQPQHF
few	-	TRBV25-1	TRBJ2-3	14	TGTGCCAGCAGCGCAACAGGTTACTTAGATACGCAGTATTTT	CASSATGYLDTQYF
many	TRBD1	TRBV7-7	TRBJ2-3	15	TGTGCTAGCAGCCTACAGGGGGCCCCCACAGATACGCAGTATTTT	CASSLQGAPTDTQYF
-	-	TRBV20-1	TRBJ2-5	14	TGCAGTGCTTCGGGGGCACAGAGGGGAGAGACCCAGTACTTC	CSASGAQRGETQYF
few	-	TRBV12-3/TRBV12-4	TRBJ2-2	13	TGTGCCAGCAAGGAGGTAGCCACCGGGGAGCTGTTTTTT	CASKEVATGELFF
-	-	TRBV15	TRBJ1-2	16	TGTGCCACCAGCAGAGGAGACCTCGACAGCCATTATGGCTACACCTTC	CATSRGDLDSHYGYTF
-	-	TRBV7-2	TRBJ1-2	15	TGTGCCAGCAGCTTAGCGTCAGGGGTGAACTATGGCTACACCTTC	CASSLASGVNYGYTF
-	-	TRBV2	TRBJ2-1	13	TGTGCCAGCAGTGAAGAGACCTACAATGAGCAGTTCTTC	CASSEETYNEQFF